This T cell receptor beta chain was captured in a study of blood T cell repertoires in COVID-19. The wider study: The origin of the acute and convalescent COVID-19 samples was the United States, Italy and Spain. PBMCs, B-cell-depleted T cells, or T cells provided the cDNA or gDNA that made up the material.

Seattle's cohort entered during active infection and was followed longitudinally. The data were produced by immunoSEQ multiplex PCR, yet TCRdb's version contains in-frame clones alone and is incomplete. The repertoire holds 68,000 or so clones, with about 90% as singletons. V lost 2 bases to trimming and J lost 1 base, with 11 bases between them. There are 15 residues in the CDR3. Looked up from germline, CDR1 is MNHEY and CDR2 is SMNVEV (reference sequence). Source material: peripheral blood. The chain has TRBV27 and TRBJ1-1, with D maybe TRBD1 (6 bases). The sequence derives from a man aged 45-65 years with COVID-19, enrolled during active disease. In DNA form, the CDR3 reads TGTGCCAGCAGTTTAATTTTGGGGGCGAACACTGAAGCTTTCTTT. Translation gives CASSLILGANTEAFF.